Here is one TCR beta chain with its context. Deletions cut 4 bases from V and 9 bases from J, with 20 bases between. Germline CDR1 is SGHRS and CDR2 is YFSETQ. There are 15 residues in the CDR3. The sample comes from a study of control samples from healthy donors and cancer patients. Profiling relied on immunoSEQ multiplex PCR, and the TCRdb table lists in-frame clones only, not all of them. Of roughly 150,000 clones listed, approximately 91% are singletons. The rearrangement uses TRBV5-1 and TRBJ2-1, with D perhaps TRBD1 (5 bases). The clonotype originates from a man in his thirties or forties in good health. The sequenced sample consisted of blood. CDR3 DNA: TGCGCCAGCAGCGCGAGTCCCAGGGATTACGGTGAGCAGTTCTTC. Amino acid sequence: CASSASPRDYGEQFF.